This TCR beta chain comes out of a study of HIV-infected patients and healthy controls (dated by TCRdb to 2013 to 2014). Regarding the study in general: After three months of therapy, CD4 counts in about 90% of the 16 patients increased to a modest but significant degree while remaining below normal ranges. CD8 counts did not change consistently during early therapy, while the CD4:CD8 ratio increased slightly. Viral load fell below detection in about 65% of the 16 patients by the second bleed and in all patients following a further year of therapy. Overall T-cell lymphocytopenia was not observed in the patients, and no significant difference from controls was found in total CDR3 counts per chain. The study asked whether deep sequencing of the TCR repertoire from small blood samples of HIV patients could detect immune perturbation and reconstitution.

Study-wide conclusions, independent of this receptor: Alpha-chain CDR3s from MAIT cells occurred at high frequency in healthy controls but were severely depleted in HIV+ repertoires. Processing was restricted to sixteen HIV-infected individuals, which the authors judged to be a major constraint on the generalizability of the findings. HIV-infected repertoires had significantly higher mean Gini indices than controls, possibly reflecting oligoclonality. The study did not determine donor HLA types. The dynamics of distinct T-cell subpopulations could not be separated, and sequencing depth was restricted, because whole blood was used. Compared with untreated HIV+ repertoires, healthy control repertoires had roughly threefold more distinct CDR3s and higher Shannon diversity. During therapy, a significant decrease in frequency was seen for HIV-associated CDR3s, whereas no significant change was found for CMV-associated CDR3s, although most of them became more frequent. Mean usage differed significantly between HIV-infected patients and controls for eight alpha and eight beta V genes. Pairing of alpha and beta chains was not determined in the samples. Comparisons were complicated by unequal numbers of distinct sequences between patients and controls, and rare events from HIV-infected data were overweighted by size-matching. In size-matched repertoire data, the apparent post-therapy recovery of the Gini index in HIV-infected patients was not replicated. Healthy controls shared more CDR3s between individuals than HIV+ patients, by Jaccard index and by count of highly shared sequences. The observed differences in diversity could not be explained by the slight differences in age and sex profiles between the study cohorts.

SuperScript III was used to reverse transcribe 500 ng RNA with primers targeting the alpha and beta constant regions. Alpha and beta chain libraries were generated separately via chain-specific third strand synthesis with multiplexing indices. To avoid primer bias, the protocol used one single primer pair to amplify every rearrangement within a chain, and the protocol also attached molecular barcodes to each cDNA molecule. T4 RNA Ligase 1 joined purified cDNA to a 5' RACE adapter that carried a random hexamer and the SP2 sequencing primer site. The authors primed second strand synthesis from the SP2 site with Phusion polymerase and used slow temperature ramps to favor optimal annealing. Two random hexamer sequences, both added before amplification and joined together, made up the 12-nucleotide barcode of each molecule. A brief initial PCR introduced P5 and P7 adapter elements together with a second index, and a roughly 23-cycle amplification PCR using P5s and P7 primers was subsequently performed. A total of 25 to 30 PCR cycles were applied to the libraries, which were quantified on a Qubit, sized on a Bioanalyzer, and diluted to approximately 3.7 nM. Sequencing of the normalized libraries was performed on an Illumina MiSeq with 2 x 250 paired-end kits. Reverse transcription reactions were cleaned up on MinElute columns and eluted into 7.5 to 10 ul Tris-Cl. The adapter ligations were run for 23 hours at 16 degrees C, and AMPure XP beads at a 1:1 ratio were afterwards used to clean them. Regarding the original processing steps: Demultiplexed FASTQ files were processed with a modified Decombinator by which V, J, insert and barcode information was output. Sequences that shared a barcode but differed from the dominant sequence were discarded as errors, and original cDNA molecules were estimated by counting barcodes clustered at Levenshtein distance 3. The R packages ineq, vegan, igraph and RCytoscape were used for downstream analyses, with IMGT nomenclature and CDR3 definitions applied. V gene usage was computed over distinct sequences, each TCR counted once to avoid skew from clonal expansion. Within a donor, similarity networks joined unique CDR3 amino acid sequences in every case where two of them were separated by a single Levenshtein edit. Published HIV-specific CDR3s (around 83 alpha, 650 to 850 beta) and CMV-specific CDR3s (around 12 alpha, over 200 beta) were compiled and searched for in the repertoires. Random subsampling to size-matched repertoires demonstrated that the decreased diversity in patients did not result from their lower sequence numbers. The public reads were reanalyzed by TCRdb: fastp trimming at Q25, MiXCR alignment, in-frame beta chains only. Identical CDR3 proteins give one entry, which carries the most common genes and DNA. The V and J calls and clone size come from TCRdb's table, not from the authors' own analysis. The sample has some 8,500 distinct CDR3 sequences on record, 8% of them singletons. Of the sample, 30% to 40% falls within the top ten clones.

Whole blood was used without cell fractionation, so the repertoire reflected all unsorted peripheral T cells. For RNA extraction, an approximately 2.5 ml sample of peripheral blood was drawn into Tempus tubes. HIV-infected adults not yet given antiretroviral therapy and scheduled to start treatment were recruited, and the first sixteen eligible patients underwent processing. Patients with febrile or AIDS-related illness, tumors, hepatitis B or C coinfection, immunomodulatory therapy, recent vaccination or treatment interruptions were excluded from enrollment. Residual genomic DNA was removed with the TURBO-DNase kit and globin mRNA was depleted with GLOBINclear. Pretreatment blood from HIV-infected patients was collected just before antiretroviral therapy was started. In regard to this clonotype: The antigen it recognizes is unknown. One base away there is no much larger clone; base qualities are not given.

Cut back by 6 bases and 0 bases, the V and J ends lie 7 bases apart. The CDR3 covers 13 residues, taking in both the cysteine and the phenylalanine. CDR3 DNA only is kept here, 39 bases in frame from base 1. The germline V gene yields SGHAT for CDR1 and FQNNGV for CDR2. The sequence came from an adult with HIV infection. The donor label of this sample is uncertain. The sequence joins TRBV11-2 to TRBJ2-3; possibly the D gene is TRBD1, per 6 matching bases. The sequencing here drew on blood, taken before antiretroviral therapy. At the DNA level, the sequence is TGTGCCAGCAGGGGGGCGAGCACAGATACGCAGTATTTT. This translates into CASRGASTDTQYF.